The 24 T cell receptor beta chains reported below all come from one sample, sequenced in a study of cytomegalovirus exposure and HLA in healthy donors. Assay used: immunoSEQ multiplex PCR; TCRdb lists only in-frame clones, some missing. The table lists 260,000 or so clones, just under 90% of them singletons. What was sequenced was PBMCs. These receptors came from a man younger than 35 in good health and CMV-seronegative.

The rearrangement links TRBV18 to TRBJ2-7; 13 bases agree with TRBD2. The CDR3 runs to 20 residues. Germline V gene lookup returns CDR1 KGHSH and CDR2 LQKENI. The V segment lost 1 base and the J segment 2 bases; nucleotides outside the gene matches: 14. CDR3 amino acids: CASSPLQRTSGGLPTYEQYF. The CDR3 DNA reads TGTGCCAGCTCACCACTCCAACGGACTAGCGGGGGCCTACCTACCTACGAGCAGTACTTC.

The chain couples TRBV11-2 to TRBJ1-6; D is unclear. The V end was cut by 3 bases, the J end by 9 bases, with 9 bases between. Looked up from germline, CDR1 is SGHAT and CDR2 is FQNNGV. The CDR3 covers 13 residues. CDR3 region: CASSFFESSPLHF. As DNA, the CDR3 is TGTGCCAGCAGCTTTTTTGAGAGTTCACCCCTCCACTTT.

The CDR3 sequence: CASSLLNYEQYF. The CDR3 bases are TGTGCCAGCAGTCTCCTTAACTACGAGCAGTACTTC. V usage is TRBV11-2 and J usage is TRBJ2-7; D gene unclear. The CDR3 has 12 amino acids. Germline lookup yields CDR1 SGHAT and CDR2 FQNNGV. V lost 6 bases and J 3 bases, leaving 9 bases between the germline ends.

This chain connects TRBV28 to TRBJ2-4; possibly TRBD2 for D (6 bases). Looked up from germline, CDR1 is MDHEN and CDR2 is SYDVKM. This CDR3 has 14 amino acids. Between the trimmed V and J ends, which lost 7 bases and 0 bases, there was a span of 10 bases. The CDR3 loop reads CASKGLLAKNIQYF. CDR3 bases: TGTGCCAGCAAGGGACTCTTAGCCAAAAACATTCAGTACTTC.

This chain links TRBV10-1 with TRBJ2-7, with D perhaps TRBD1 (6 bases). The CDR3 contains 13 residues. V was trimmed by 7 bases and J by 0 bases, leaving 10 bases between them. CDR1 is WNHNN, CDR2 SYGVQD, per germline (reference sequence). CDR3 sequence reads: CASTQGSSYEQYF. The CDR3, as DNA: TGCGCCAGCACACAGGGTAGCTCCTACGAGCAGTACTTC.

The rearrangement joins TRBV2 to TRBJ1-5; D is unresolved. Germline loops: CDR1 SNHLY, CDR2 FYNNEI. The CDR3 has 14 residues. Trimming left V 3 bases short and J 5 bases short, with 11 bases between. CDR3 DNA sequence: TGTGCCAGCAGTGAGAGGGCAGAAGATCAGCCCCAGCATTTT. It codes for CASSERAEDQPQHF.

The chain couples TRBV4-3 to TRBJ1-5; D perhaps matches TRBD1 (5 bases). The germline gives CDR1 LGHNA, CDR2 YSLEER. The CDR3 spans 14 residues. Between the trimmed V and J ends, which lost 0 bases and 5 bases, there was a span of 8 bases. The CDR3, as DNA: TGCGCCAGCAGCCAAGATAGGGGCGATCAGCCCCAGCATTTT. Translated: CASSQDRGDQPQHF.

The rearrangement links TRBV27 to TRBJ2-7; tentative D call: TRBD1 (6 bases). This CDR3 region has 15 residues. The ends were cut back, 1 base at V and 0 bases at J, with 10 bases in the middle. Germline CDR1 and CDR2: MNHEY and SMNVEV (reference sequence). The DNA of the CDR3 is TGTGCCAGCAGTTTATATATAGGGGGCTCCTACGAGCAGTACTTC. Its protein is CASSLYIGGSYEQYF.

The chain employs TRBV6-6 and TRBJ2-5; the match to TRBD1 covers 8 bases. With V trimmed by 6 bases and J by 0 bases, 9 bases remained unmatched. The CDR3 is made up of 16 amino acids. Germline V gene lookup returns CDR1 MNHNY and CDR2 SVGAGI (reference sequence). CDR3 in DNA: TGTGCCAGCAGCAAAACGGACAGGGCGTACCAAGAGACCCAGTACTTC. Translation gives CASSKTDRAYQETQYF.

The rearrangement links TRBV5-1 to TRBJ2-3, with TRBD2 identical over 8 bases. CDR1 is SGHRS and CDR2 is YFSETQ in the germline V gene. After removal of 3 bases from V and 0 bases from J, the junction contained 6 bases not matched to a gene. The CDR3 contains 16 residues. The CDR3 reads CASSSKTGGSTDTQYF. The CDR3 DNA reads as TGCGCCAGCAGCTCTAAGACGGGGGGGAGCACAGATACGCAGTATTTT. Filled out from reference TRBV5-1 and TRBJ2-3, the complete variable domain reads KAGVTQTPRYLIKTRGQQVTLSCSPISGHRSVSWYQQTPGQGLQFLFEYFSETQRNKGNFPGRFSGRQFSNSRSEMNVSTLELGDSALYLCASSSKTGGSTDTQYFGPGTRLTVL.

This chain links TRBV19 with TRBJ1-6, with TRBD1 as a possible D gene (5 bases). This CDR3 contains 13 residues. Trimming took 7 bases from V and 9 from J, leaving 13 bases between them. CDR1 is LNHDA, CDR2 SQIVND, per germline (reference sequence). CDR3 bases: TGTGCCAGTACGGGGGAGCCGGGTTCACCCCTCCACTTT. Its protein is CASTGEPGSPLHF.

The chain joins TRBV19 to TRBJ1-4, with unresolved D. The V end lost 6 bases, the J end lost 6 bases, and 17 bases lay between the germline ends. CDR1 and CDR2 (germline): LNHDA, SQIVND (reference sequence). This CDR3 is 15 amino acids long. CDR3 coding DNA: TGTGCCAGTAGCTCGATGGAGAGGAGGGATGAAAAACTGTTTTTT. It translates to CASSSMERRDEKLFF.

CDR3 in amino acids: CASSLPWYRAVTDTQYF. In nucleotides, the CDR3 is TGTGCCAGCAGCTTACCCTGGTACAGGGCAGTGACAGATACGCAGTATTTT. V usage is TRBV7-9 and J usage is TRBJ2-3, with D possibly being TRBD1 (6 bases). Trimming stripped 2 bases from V and 3 bases from J, with 18 bases between. The CDR3 contains 17 residues. The germline CDR1 and CDR2 sequences are SEHNR and FQNEAQ (reference sequence). Full variable domain (outside the CDR3, taken from reference TRBV7-9 and TRBJ2-3): DTGVSQNPRHKITKRGQNVTFRCDPISEHNRLYWYRQTLGQGPEFLTYFQNEAQLEKSRLLSDRFSAERPKGSFSTLEIQRTEQGDSAMYLCASSLPWYRAVTDTQYFGPGTRLTVL.

The chain recombines TRBV29-1 with TRBJ2-3, with D unclear. The V end was cut by 0 bases, the J end by 9 bases, with 4 bases between. Germline-derived CDR1 and CDR2 are SQVTM and ANQGSEA. This CDR3 contains 10 residues. CDR3 DNA: TGCAGCGTTGAAGACGGGACGCAGTATTTT. Its translation: CSVEDGTQYF.

J is TRBJ1-1 and V is TRBV9; tentatively, D is TRBD1 (5 bases). The ends were cut back, 1 base at V and 1 base at J, with 8 bases in the middle. This CDR3 has 14 amino acids. Germline loops: CDR1 SGDLS, CDR2 YYNGEE. The CDR3 loop is CASSVQGTNTEAFF. The CDR3 region has the DNA TGTGCCAGCAGCGTACAGGGAACGAACACTGAAGCTTTCTTT.

This chain links TRBV7-6 with TRBJ2-1; TRBD2 might be the D (6 bases). Germline lookup yields CDR1 SGHVS and CDR2 FNYEAQ. The CDR3 has 13 amino acids. V was trimmed by 2 bases and J by 10 bases, leaving 12 bases between them. CDR3 sequence: CASSLRTEGEQFF. DNA for the CDR3: TGTGCCAGCAGCTTACGGACGGAGGGCGAGCAGTTCTTC.

The rearrangement links TRBV4-3 to TRBJ2-7; 9 nucleotides match TRBD1. J was trimmed by 1 base and V by 2 bases; bases with no gene match: 3. This CDR3 contains 15 residues. CDR1 is LGHNA and CDR2 is YSLEER in the germline V gene. The CDR3 sequence: CASSQRQGGSYEQYF. The CDR3 DNA is TGCGCCAGCAGCCAAAGACAGGGGGGATCCTACGAGCAGTACTTC.

CDR3 loop: CASSLVAGNEQFF. The CDR3 coding sequence is TGTGCCAGCAGCTTAGTAGCGGGGAATGAGCAGTTCTTC. The chain is built from TRBV7-2 and TRBJ2-1; 8 nucleotides agree with TRBD2. V dropped 1 base and J dropped 7; count of bases not matched to a gene: 0. This CDR3 region has 13 residues. Per germline, CDR1 SGHTA and CDR2 FQGNSA.

V usage is TRBV2 and J usage is TRBJ1-2; D is perhaps TRBD1 (5 bases). Germline values: CDR1 SNHLY, CDR2 FYNNEI. V was cut by 2 bases and J by 5 bases, with 15 bases left in between. The CDR3 is 15 residues long. DNA of the CDR3: TGTGCCAGCAGTGAAAGGCGGGGCCAATCTTATGGCTACACCTTC. This gives the protein CASSERRGQSYGYTF.

This clone was counted only a few times. The rearrangement uses TRBV5-1 and TRBJ2-6; a weak D match, TRBD1 (6 bases). CDR1 is SGHRS, CDR2 YFSETQ, per germline. V was trimmed by 1 base and J by 1 base, leaving 9 bases between them. CDR3 length: 16 amino acids. The CDR3 DNA reads TGCGCCAGCAGCTTGCAGGGGCCTTCTGGGGCCAACGTCCTGACTTTC. Protein: CASSLQGPSGANVLTF. The full variable domain, completed using reference TRBV5-1 and TRBJ2-6, is KAGVTQTPRYLIKTRGQQVTLSCSPISGHRSVSWYQQTPGQGLQFLFEYFSETQRNKGNFPGRFSGRQFSNSRSEMNVSTLELGDSALYLCASSLQGPSGANVLTFGAGSRLTVL.

V is TRBV5-5 and J is TRBJ1-1; no clear D. The CDR3 length is 12 residues. V shed 0 bases and J shed 6 bases, with 6 bases lying between them. Germline V gene sequence: CDR1 SGHKS, CDR2 YYEKEE (reference sequence). This CDR3 is CASSLVTAEAFF. CDR3 coding DNA: TGTGCCAGCAGCTTGGTTACGGCTGAAGCTTTCTTT. The whole variable domain, filled in from reference TRBV5-5 and TRBJ1-1, reads DAGVTQSPTHLIKTRGQQVTLRCSPISGHKSVSWYQQVLGQGPQFIFQYYEKEERGRGNFPDRFSARQFPNYSSELNVNALLLGDSALYLCASSLVTAEAFFGQGTRLTVV.

The table lists this clone with a few counts. V usage is TRBV9 and J usage is TRBJ1-4; D gene ambiguous. This CDR3 has 15 residues. Per germline, CDR1 SGDLS and CDR2 YYNGEE. V was clipped by 0 bases and J by 6 bases, with 12 bases between them. CDR3 in DNA: TGTGCCAGCAGCGTAGGTAGAGGTTCGGATGAAAAACTGTTTTTT. This gives the protein CASSVGRGSDEKLFF.

V usage is TRBV7-7 and J usage is TRBJ2-7, with D possibly TRBD1 on 5 matching bases. The V end was cut by 5 bases, the J end by 6 bases, with 14 bases between. The germline gives CDR1 SSHAT, CDR2 FNYEAQ (reference sequence). This CDR3 spans 13 amino acids. The DNA of the CDR3 is TGTGCCAGCAGCCCGCGGCAGGGCGGCGAGCAGTACTTC. It yields the protein CASSPRQGGEQYF.

This chain joins TRBV5-4 and TRBJ2-5, with 7 bases aligning to TRBD1. Trimming at V came to 3 bases and at J to 5 bases, leaving 4 bases not matched to a gene. CDR3 length: 13 amino acids. Germline V gives CDR1 SGHNT, CDR2 YYREEE (reference sequence). The CDR3 DNA reads TGTGCCAGCAGCTCGACAGGGCCGGAGACCCAGTACTTC. This encodes CASSSTGPETQYF.